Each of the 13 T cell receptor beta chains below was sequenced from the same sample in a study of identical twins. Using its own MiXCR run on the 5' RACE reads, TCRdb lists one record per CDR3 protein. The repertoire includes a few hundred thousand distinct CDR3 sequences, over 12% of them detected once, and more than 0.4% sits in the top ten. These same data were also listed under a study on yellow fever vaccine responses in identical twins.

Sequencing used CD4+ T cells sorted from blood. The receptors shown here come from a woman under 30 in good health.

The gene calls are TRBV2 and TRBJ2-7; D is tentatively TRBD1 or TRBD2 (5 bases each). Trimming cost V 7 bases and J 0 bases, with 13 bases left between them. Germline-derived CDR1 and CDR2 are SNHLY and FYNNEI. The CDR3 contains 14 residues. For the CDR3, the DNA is TGTGCCAGCACTGACGGGGCTAGCTCCTACGAGCAGTACTTC. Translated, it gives CASTDGASSYEQYF.

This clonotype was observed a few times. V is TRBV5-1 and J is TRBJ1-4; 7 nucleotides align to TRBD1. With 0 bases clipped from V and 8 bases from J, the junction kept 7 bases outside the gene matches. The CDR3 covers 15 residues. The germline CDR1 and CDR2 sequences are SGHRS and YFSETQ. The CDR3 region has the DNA TGCGCCAGCAGCTTGGTAGGGGGCTCGGAAGAAAAACTGTTTTTT. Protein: CASSLVGGSEEKLFF.

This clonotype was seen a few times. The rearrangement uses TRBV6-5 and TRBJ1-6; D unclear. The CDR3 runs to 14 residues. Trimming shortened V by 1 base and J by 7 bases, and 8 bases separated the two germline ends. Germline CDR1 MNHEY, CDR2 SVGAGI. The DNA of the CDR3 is TGTGCCAGCAGTTACTGGGGAAGCAATTCACCCCTCCACTTT. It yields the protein CASSYWGSNSPLHF.

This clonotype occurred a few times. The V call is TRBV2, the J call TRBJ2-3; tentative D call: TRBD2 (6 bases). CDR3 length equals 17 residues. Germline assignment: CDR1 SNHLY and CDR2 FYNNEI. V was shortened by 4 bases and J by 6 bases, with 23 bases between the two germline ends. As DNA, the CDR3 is TGTGCCAGCAGTGCCACCCTGGTAGCGGTGCCCTCTGATACGCAGTATTTT. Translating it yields CASSATLVAVPSDTQYF. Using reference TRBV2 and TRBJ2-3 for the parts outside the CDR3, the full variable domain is EPEVTQTPSHQVTQMGQEVILRCVPISNHLYFYWYRQILGQKVEFLVSFYNNEISEKSEIFDDQFSVERPDGSNFTLKIRSTKLEDSAMYFCASSATLVAVPSDTQYFGPGTRLTVL.

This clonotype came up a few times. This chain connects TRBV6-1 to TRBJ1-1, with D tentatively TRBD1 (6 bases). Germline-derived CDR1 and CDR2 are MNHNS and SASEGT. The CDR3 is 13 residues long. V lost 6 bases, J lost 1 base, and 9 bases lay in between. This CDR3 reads CASRNRENTEAFF. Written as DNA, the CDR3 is TGTGCCAGCAGGAACAGGGAGAACACTGAAGCTTTCTTT.

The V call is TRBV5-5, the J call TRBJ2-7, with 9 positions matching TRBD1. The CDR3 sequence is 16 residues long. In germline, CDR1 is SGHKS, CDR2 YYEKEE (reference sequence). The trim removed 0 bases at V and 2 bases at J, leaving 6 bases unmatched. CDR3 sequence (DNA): TGTGCCAGCAGCTTGGGAGGACAGGGGCGAACCTACGAGCAGTACTTC. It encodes CASSLGGQGRTYEQYF.

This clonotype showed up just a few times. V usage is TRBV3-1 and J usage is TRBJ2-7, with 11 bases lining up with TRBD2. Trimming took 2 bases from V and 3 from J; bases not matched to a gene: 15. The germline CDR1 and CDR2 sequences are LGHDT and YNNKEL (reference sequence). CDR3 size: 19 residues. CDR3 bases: TGTGCCAGCAGCCAACGCCTTGGGGTTGGACTAGCGGGTCTCTACGAGCAGTACTTC. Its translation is CASSQRLGVGLAGLYEQYF.

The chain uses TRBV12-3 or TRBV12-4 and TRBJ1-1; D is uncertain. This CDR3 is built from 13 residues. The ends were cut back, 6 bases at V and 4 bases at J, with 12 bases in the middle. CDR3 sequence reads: CASSRRGLTEAFF. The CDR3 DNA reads TGTGCCAGCAGCCGCCGTGGGCTCACTGAAGCTTTCTTT.

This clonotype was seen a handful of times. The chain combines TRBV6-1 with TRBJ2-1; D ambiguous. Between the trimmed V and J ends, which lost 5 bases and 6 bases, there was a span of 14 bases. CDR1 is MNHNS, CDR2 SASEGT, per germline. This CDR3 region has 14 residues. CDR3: CASSTPRSSNEQFF. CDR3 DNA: TGTGCCAGCAGTACCCCTAGGAGCTCCAATGAGCAGTTCTTC.

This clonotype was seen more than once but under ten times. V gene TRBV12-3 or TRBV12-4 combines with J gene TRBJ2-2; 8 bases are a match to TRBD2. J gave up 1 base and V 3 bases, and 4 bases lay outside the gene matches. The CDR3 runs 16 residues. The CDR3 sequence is CASSLGSGVNTGELFF. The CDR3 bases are TGTGCCAGCAGTTTGGGTAGCGGGGTGAACACCGGGGAGCTGTTTTTT.

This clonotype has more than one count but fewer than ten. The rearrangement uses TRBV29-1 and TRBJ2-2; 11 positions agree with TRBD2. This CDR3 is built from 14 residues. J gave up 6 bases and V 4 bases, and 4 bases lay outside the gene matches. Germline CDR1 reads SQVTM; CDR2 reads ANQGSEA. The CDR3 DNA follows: TGCAGCGTTGTACTAGCGGGAGTTCCCGGGGAGCTGTTTTTT. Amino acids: CSVVLAGVPGELFF.

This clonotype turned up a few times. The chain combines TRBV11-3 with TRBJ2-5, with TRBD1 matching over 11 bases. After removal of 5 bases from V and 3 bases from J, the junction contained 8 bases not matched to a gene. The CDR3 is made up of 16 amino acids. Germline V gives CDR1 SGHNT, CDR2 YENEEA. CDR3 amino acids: CASSPRTGGKEETQYF. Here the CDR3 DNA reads TGTGCCAGCAGCCCAAGGACAGGGGGCAAAGAAGAGACCCAGTACTTC.

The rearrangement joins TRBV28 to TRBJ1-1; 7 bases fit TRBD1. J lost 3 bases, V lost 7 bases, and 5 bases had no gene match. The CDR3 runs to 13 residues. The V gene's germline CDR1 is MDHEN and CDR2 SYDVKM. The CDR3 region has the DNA TGTGCCAGCACCAACGACAGGGACACTGAAGCTTTCTTT. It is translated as CASTNDRDTEAFF.